The rows below give T cell receptor beta chains drawn from one sample of a study of blood T cell repertoires in COVID-19. The assay was immunoSEQ multiplex PCR, and TCRdb's table has in-frame clones only and misses some. The sample yields about 110,000 clones, about 87% seen once. The specimen sequenced was peripheral blood. The source is a woman between 45 and 65 years old with acute or convalescent COVID-19. Each CDR3 is given with its conserved first and last residue. The D gene is left open where the match is weak. Part of the rows lack a size; the others show once, few, many or a class for expanded clones.

v_call,clone_size,d_call,j_call,cdr3_length,cdr3_aa,cdr3_nt
TRBV5-1,-,TRBD1,TRBJ2-7,14,CASSSTGPSYEQYF,TGCGCCAGCAGCTCGACAGGGCCCTCCTACGAGCAGTACTTC
TRBV6-5,-,-,TRBJ2-1,15,CASSYQGHSYNEQFF,TGTGCCAGCAGTTACCAGGGTCACTCCTACAATGAGCAGTTCTTC
TRBV9,once,TRBD1,TRBJ1-1,13,CASSTDRGTEAFF,TGTGCCAGCAGCACCGACAGGGGCACTGAAGCTTTCTTT
TRBV6-5,-,-,TRBJ1-1,14,CASSRRGEWAEAFF,TGTGCCAGCAGTAGGCGGGGGGAGTGGGCTGAAGCTTTCTTT
TRBV5-1,-,-,TRBJ1-2,12,CASSLENYGYTF,TGCGCCAGCAGCCTAGAGAACTATGGCTACACCTTC
TRBV6-5,-,-,TRBJ1-2,13,CASRPAGSYGYTF,TGTGCCAGCCGCCCCGCGGGTAGCTATGGCTACACCTTC
TRBV6-1,once,-,TRBJ1-1,14,CASSEDGQRPEAFF,TGTGCCAGCAGTGAAGACGGACAGAGACCTGAAGCTTTCTTT
TRBV5-1,-,-,TRBJ2-1,15,CASSLLAGSYNEQFF,TGCGCCAGCAGCTTGTTGGCTGGCTCCTACAATGAGCAGTTCTTC
TRBV6-5,-,-,TRBJ2-6,14,CASSEFSGANVLTF,TGTGCCAGCAGCGAGTTCTCTGGGGCCAACGTCCTGACTTTC
TRBV7-9,-,-,TRBJ1-2,13,CASTKGEFGGYTF,TGTGCCAGCACCAAAGGGGAGTTCGGAGGCTACACCTTC
TRBV25-1,-,-,TRBJ1-4,15,CASSEKQPGREKLFF,TGTGCCAGCAGTGAGAAACAACCCGGGAGGGAAAAACTGTTTTTT
TRBV9,once,TRBD1,TRBJ2-2,16,CASSAIQGVGTGELFF,TGTGCCAGCAGCGCTATCCAGGGGGTGGGCACCGGGGAGCTGTTTTTT
TRBV19,-,-,TRBJ2-6,16,CASSIGRETGANVLTF,TGTGCCAGTAGTATAGGACGGGAGACTGGGGCCAACGTCCTGACTTTC
TRBV27,-,-,TRBJ1-2,13,CASGDRILSGYTF,TGTGCCAGCGGAGACAGAATTCTAAGTGGCTACACCTTC
TRBV19,-,TRBD1,TRBJ1-4,15,CASSTRTGSNEKLFF,TGTGCCAGTAGTACTCGGACAGGGTCTAATGAAAAACTGTTTTTT
TRBV28,few,-,TRBJ1-2,12,CASSSPGYGYTF,TGTGCCAGCAGTTCGCCAGGCTATGGCTACACCTTC
TRBV19,-,TRBD2,TRBJ2-3,14,CASSMTSGGNTQYF,TGTGCCAGTAGTATGACTAGCGGGGGAAATACGCAGTATTTT
TRBV28,-,TRBD1,TRBJ1-2,15,CASRKMVQGADGYTF,TGTGCCAGCAGAAAGATGGTACAGGGGGCGGATGGCTACACCTTC
TRBV10-3,-,TRBD1,TRBJ1-2,14,CAIRDSRGNYGYTF,TGTGCCATCAGGGACTCCAGGGGGAACTATGGCTACACCTTC
TRBV29-1,-,TRBD1,TRBJ2-1,11,CSVGQMNEQFF,TGCAGCGTGGGACAGATGAATGAGCAGTTCTTC
TRBV6-5,-,TRBD1,TRBJ1-2,16,CASSYYRGDPNYGYTF,TGTGCCAGCAGTTATTACAGGGGGGATCCTAACTATGGCTACACCTTC
TRBV5-1,-,-,TRBJ1-1,14,CASSSLIETAEAFF,TGCGCCAGCAGCTCCCTGATTGAGACAGCCGAAGCTTTCTTT
TRBV19,-,TRBD1,TRBJ2-1,13,CASIPGQGKEQFF,TGTGCCAGTATCCCGGGACAGGGAAAGGAGCAGTTCTTC
TRBV28,once,-,TRBJ1-1,14,CASSFRAIGAEAFF,TGTGCCAGCAGTTTTCGAGCCATCGGGGCTGAAGCTTTCTTT
TRBV6-5,-,-,TRBJ1-5,15,CASSYSGGAGQPQHF,TGTGCCAGCAGTTACTCGGGGGGGGCAGGCCAGCCCCAGCATTTT
TRBV6-6,-,-,TRBJ2-7,16,CASSYGSLRPTYEQYF,TGTGCCAGCAGTTACGGGAGTCTCCGACCTACCTACGAGCAGTACTTC
TRBV28,-,TRBD1,TRBJ1-4,13,CASSLGQDEKLFF,TGTGCCAGCAGTTTAGGACAGGATGAAAAACTGTTTTTT
TRBV7-8,once,TRBD1,TRBJ2-6,18,CASSKYGTGNSGANVLTF,TGTGCCAGCAGCAAATACGGGACAGGGAACTCTGGGGCCAACGTCCTGACTTTC
TRBV27,-,TRBD1,TRBJ2-7,14,CASRDGQGGKEQYF,TGTGCCAGCAGGGATGGACAGGGGGGGAAAGAGCAGTACTTC
TRBV18,few,-,TRBJ2-5,13,CASSSDSQETQYF,TGTGCCAGCTCATCGGACAGCCAAGAGACCCAGTACTTC
TRBV2,-,TRBD2,TRBJ2-3,14,CASVAGGATDTQYF,TGTGCCAGCGTAGCGGGGGGCGCCACAGATACGCAGTATTTT
TRBV5-1,-,-,TRBJ1-3,14,CASSLTGSGNTIYF,TGCGCCAGCAGCTTAACAGGGTCTGGAAACACCATATATTTT
TRBV7-6,-,-,TRBJ2-3,16,CASSFPPTGSTDTQYF,TGTGCCAGCAGCTTCCCGCCGACAGGTAGCACAGATACGCAGTATTTT
TRBV4-1,-,-,TRBJ2-3,18,CASSQEEDGDILIDTQYF,TGCGCCAGCAGCCAAGAGGAGGACGGGGACATTTTAATAGATACGCAGTATTTT
TRBV2,-,-,TRBJ2-7,12,CASITQGYEQYF,TGTGCCAGCATTACTCAGGGTTACGAGCAGTACTTC
TRBV28,-,-,TRBJ2-7,11,CASSLNYEQYF,TGTGCCAGCAGCCTAAACTACGAGCAGTACTTC
TRBV5-1,-,-,TRBJ1-1,15,CASSFIETGGTEAFF,TGCGCCAGCAGCTTTATTGAGACAGGAGGAACTGAAGCTTTCTTT
TRBV30,-,TRBD1,TRBJ1-2,14,CAWIRRGLNYGYTF,TGTGCCTGGATCCGCAGGGGGTTGAACTATGGCTACACCTTC
TRBV7-8,-,-,TRBJ1-2,14,CASSLFGRSYGYTF,TGTGCCAGCAGCTTATTTGGCAGGTCCTATGGCTACACCTTC
TRBV9,once,-,TRBJ1-2,14,CASSPPGVYYGYTF,TGTGCCAGCAGCCCCCCGGGGGTCTACTATGGCTACACCTTC
TRBV2,-,TRBD1,TRBJ1-6,16,CASSEERTGFNSPLHF,TGTGCCAGCAGTGAGGAGAGGACAGGATTTAATTCACCCCTCCACTTT
TRBV24-1,-,TRBD1,TRBJ2-3,19,CATSGRGRDRFSSTDTQYF,TGTGCCACCAGTGGGCGGGGAAGGGACAGGTTTTCTAGCACAGATACGCAGTATTTT
TRBV6-1,-,TRBD1,TRBJ1-2,16,CASSEEWIQGAYGYTF,TGTGCCAGCAGTGAAGAATGGATACAGGGGGCCTATGGCTACACCTTC
TRBV25-1,-,-,TRBJ1-6,13,CASSALRDSPLHF,TGTGCCAGCAGTGCCCTACGCGATTCACCCCTCCACTTT